These 22 T cell receptor beta chains were all obtained from the same sample, sequenced in a study of blood T cell repertoires in COVID-19. Sequencing used immunoSEQ multiplex PCR; TCRdb keeps in-frame clones, though not all of them. The sample yields 200,000 to 250,000 clones, 75% to 85% seen once. Sequenced material: PBMCs or T cells enriched from blood (not recorded which). These receptor sequences come from a man aged 25-40 years with acute COVID-19.

The J gene is TRBJ2-2, the V gene TRBV4-1, with D possibly being TRBD1 (6 bases). V lost 1 base, J lost 5 bases, and 11 bases lay in between. From germline, CDR1 is MGHRA and CDR2 YSYEKL. This CDR3 has 15 residues. In DNA, the CDR3 is TGCGCCAGCAGCCAAGGGGCAGGGGTAACCGGGGAGCTGTTTTTT. Translation gives CASSQGAGVTGELFF.

This clone was seen a few times. The chain combines TRBV18 with TRBJ2-7, with TRBD1 matching over 9 bases. V trimming: 4 bases; J trimming: 1 base; junction bases outside the gene matches: 5. Germline-derived CDR1 and CDR2 are KGHSH and LQKENI. This CDR3 spans 15 amino acids. CDR3 amino acids: CASSLGTGRSYEQYF. The CDR3 bases are TGTGCCAGCTCACTAGGGACAGGGAGGTCCTACGAGCAGTACTTC. Looking up the rest from reference TRBV18 and TRBJ2-7 gives the full variable domain: NAGVMQNPRHLVRRRGQEARLRCSPMKGHSHVYWYRQLPEEGLKFMVYLQKENIIDESGMPKERFSAEFPKEGPSILRIQQVVRGDSAAYFCASSLGTGRSYEQYFGPGTRLTVT.

V and J are TRBV28 and TRBJ1-5; 7 positions match TRBD1. Per germline, CDR1 MDHEN and CDR2 SYDVKM. Unmatched junction bases numbered 13, after V lost 10 bases and J lost 10 bases. The CDR3 sequence is 13 residues long. This chain's CDR3 is CAINRGPFDPQHF. CDR3 nucleotides: TGTGCCATTAACAGGGGCCCGTTCGATCCCCAGCATTTT.

The chain couples TRBV28 to TRBJ1-3, with 9 bases that match TRBD1. CDR3 length: 16 residues. With V trimmed by 1 base and J by 4 bases, 5 bases remained unmatched. From germline, CDR1 is MDHEN and CDR2 SYDVKM. CDR3 sequence (DNA): TGTGCCAGCAGTTTATTGTTGGGGACAGGGGGAAACACCATATATTTT. Amino acids: CASSLLLGTGGNTIYF. Supplemented by reference TRBV28 and TRBJ1-3, the full variable domain reads DVKVTQSSRYLVKRTGEKVFLECVQDMDHENMFWYRQDPGLGLRLIYFSYDVKMKEKGDIPEGYSVSREKKERFSLILESASTNQTSMYLCASSLLLGTGGNTIYFGEGSWLTVV.

The rearrangement uses TRBV7-3 and TRBJ2-6, with D perhaps matching TRBD2 (5 bases). The germline CDR1 and CDR2 sequences are SGHTA and FQGTGA. This CDR3 is built from 16 residues. Between the trimmed V and J ends, which lost 5 bases and 1 base, there was a span of 12 bases. The CDR3 sequence: CASSLNSGSGANVLTF. The CDR3 DNA follows: TGTGCCAGCAGCCTGAACTCGGGGTCTGGGGCCAACGTCCTGACTTTC. The full variable domain, completed using reference TRBV7-3 and TRBJ2-6, is GAGVSQTPSNKVTEKGKYVELRCDPISGHTALYWYRQSLGQGPEFLIYFQGTGAADDSGLPNDRFFAVRPEGSVSTLKIQRTERGDSAVYLCASSLNSGSGANVLTFGAGSRLTVL.

The gene calls are TRBV10-1 and TRBJ2-7, with D tentatively TRBD1 (6 bases). With 0 bases removed from V and 7 bases from J, the gap between germline ends came to 13 bases. Germline CDR1 WNHNN, CDR2 SYGVQD (reference sequence). The CDR3 loop spans 14 amino acids. The chain's CDR3 is CASSESPGVVEQYF. As DNA, the CDR3 is TGCGCCAGCAGTGAGTCACCAGGGGTCGTGGAGCAGTACTTC.

V and J are TRBV10-3 and TRBJ1-4; D gene uncertain. The V end lost 6 bases, the J end lost 0 bases, and 8 bases lay between the germline ends. The CDR3 runs 14 residues. The germline CDR1 and CDR2 sequences are ENHRY and SYGVKD. The CDR3 nucleotides read TGTGCCATCAGGGCGGGAACAACTAATGAAAAACTGTTTTTT. Translated: CAIRAGTTNEKLFF.

The chain employs TRBV9 and TRBJ2-3; a weak D match, TRBD2 (6 bases). The germline V gene has CDR1 SGDLS and CDR2 YYNGEE. Trimming removed 0 bases at V and 0 bases at J, with 14 bases between. The CDR3 runs to 17 residues. The CDR3 DNA reads as TGTGCCAGCAGCGTAGAGGAGACGGGGACTAGCACAGATACGCAGTATTTT. Amino acid sequence: CASSVEETGTSTDTQYF.

With respect to this clone: The sample contains more than one DNA sequence encoding this CDR3. V usage is TRBV7-9 and J usage is TRBJ1-2, with 9 bases that match TRBD1. The CDR3 length is 13 residues. Germline CDR1 reads SEHNR; CDR2 reads FQNEAQ (reference sequence). V lost 4 bases, J lost 4 bases, and 1 base stayed unmatched. The CDR3 is CASSSDRGYGYTF. In nucleotides, the CDR3 is TGTGCCAGCAGCTCGGACAGGGGCTATGGCTACACCTTC.

The V and J genes are TRBV5-1 and TRBJ2-7; 8 nucleotides line up with TRBD1. This CDR3 spans 15 amino acids. The germline CDR1 and CDR2 sequences are SGHRS and YFSETQ. V lost 2 bases and J lost 3; bases outside the gene matches: 7. CDR3: CASSFTGTGNYEQYF. In nucleotides, the CDR3 is TGCGCCAGCAGCTTCACCGGGACAGGCAACTACGAGCAGTACTTC.

In this sample, this clone turned up a few times. The V gene is TRBV5-1, the J gene TRBJ1-5; D is possibly TRBD1 (5 bases). CDR1 is SGHRS, CDR2 YFSETQ, per germline. V was trimmed by 0 bases and J by 3 bases, leaving 16 bases between them. The CDR3 contains 17 residues. The CDR3 reads CASSLDPAGCNNQPQHF. The DNA for the CDR3 is TGCGCCAGCAGCTTGGACCCAGCAGGGTGTAACAATCAGCCCCAGCATTTT.

The count of this clone is one. The V and J genes are TRBV9 and TRBJ1-4; 7 bases line up with TRBD1. Germline V lookup: CDR1 SGDLS, CDR2 YYNGEE. V shed 7 bases and J 4 bases; nucleotides not matched to a gene: 10. The CDR3 covers 15 residues. CDR3 bases: TGTGCCAGCTCCCCTGGGGGACAGCTTAATGAAAAACTGTTTTTT. Protein sequence: CASSPGGQLNEKLFF.

In the case of this clone: One junction end does not reproduce the germline sequence, and a read error may be involved. The V gene is TRBV6-1, the J gene TRBJ1-5; 8 nucleotides match TRBD1. This CDR3 region has 15 residues. CDR1 MNHNS and CDR2 SASEGT come from the germline V gene. The CDR3 here is CASSEAPGGKQPQHF. CDR3 DNA: TGTGCCAGCAGTGAAGCCCCAGGGGGCAAGCAGCCCCAGCATTTT.

The sample holds a few counts of this clone. The chain joins TRBV12-3 or TRBV12-4 to TRBJ1-2; D is ambiguous. The CDR3 sequence is 11 residues long. Trimming left V 6 bases short and J 9 bases short, with 11 bases between. The CDR3 loop reads CASSRTGSYTF. The CDR3 DNA follows: TGTGCCAGCAGCCGGACGGGAAGCTACACCTTC.

The chain joins TRBV5-5 to TRBJ1-1; D might be TRBD1 (6 bases). Germline V gene sequence: CDR1 SGHKS, CDR2 YYEKEE (reference sequence). The CDR3 runs to 14 residues. Trimming removed 0 bases from V and 4 bases from J, with 10 bases in between. The CDR3 is CASSLGYRATEAFF. CDR3 nucleotides: TGTGCCAGCAGCTTGGGTTACAGGGCCACTGAAGCTTTCTTT.

There are a few counts of this clone. The V call is TRBV6-5, the J call TRBJ2-1, with D possibly TRBD1 on 5 matching bases. Trimming took off 5 bases at V and 4 bases at J, with 12 bases between the two ends. Germline V gene data show CDR1 as MNHEY and CDR2 as SVGAGI. CDR3 length: 14 residues. The CDR3 nucleotides are TGTGCCAGCAGTCCAACGACAGTTTACAATGAGCAGTTCTTC. Residues: CASSPTTVYNEQFF.

The gene calls are TRBV11-2 and TRBJ1-1, with 7 bases lining up with TRBD1. V lost 5 bases to trimming and J lost 1 base; unmatched junction nucleotides: 4. This CDR3 contains 14 residues. Germline V CDR1 and CDR2: SGHAT, FQNNGV. CDR3 in DNA: TGTGCCAGCAGCCCCAACAGGGGGAACACTGAAGCTTTCTTT. Translation gives CASSPNRGNTEAFF.

The chain recombines TRBV29-1 with TRBJ1-3; D unresolved. V was trimmed by 4 bases and J by 0 bases, leaving 10 bases between them. The length of the CDR3 is 14 residues. Germline V gene sequence: CDR1 SQVTM, CDR2 ANQGSEA. This CDR3 is CSVVYGDSGNTIYF. DNA for the CDR3: TGCAGCGTTGTTTACGGGGACTCTGGAAACACCATATATTTT. The variable domain in full, with the rest retrieved from reference TRBV29-1 and TRBJ1-3, is SAVISQKPSRDICQRGTSLTIQCQVDSQVTMMFWYRQQPGQSLTLIATANQGSEATYESGFVIDKFPISRPNLTFSTLTVSNMSPEDSSIYLCSVVYGDSGNTIYFGEGSWLTVV.

This clone was seen a single time. One base away lies a much larger clone, so this may be a sequencing read error. The J gene is TRBJ2-7, the V gene TRBV14; D is ambiguous. CDR1 and CDR2 from the germline V gene are SGHDN and FVKESK. This CDR3 comprises 11 residues. V was cut by 4 bases and J by 3 bases, with 4 bases left in between. CDR3 DNA sequence: TGTGCCAGCAGCCTCGGCTACGAGCAGTACTTC. It yields the protein CASSLGYEQYF.

The genes are TRBV6-5 and TRBJ1-5; D possibly corresponds to TRBD1 (6 bases). Germline V CDR1 and CDR2: MNHEY, SVGAGI. This CDR3 region has 15 residues. V shed 6 bases and J shed 5 bases, with 17 bases lying between them. CDR3 sequence reads: CASRSQGKGYQPQHF. The DNA of the CDR3 is TGTGCCAGCAGGTCCCAGGGGAAAGGATATCAGCCCCAGCATTTT.

The chain combines TRBV9 with TRBJ2-1, with 10 nucleotides matching TRBD2. V lost 0 bases to trimming and J lost 2 bases; unmatched junction nucleotides: 11. This CDR3 spans 19 amino acids. The germline V gene has CDR1 SGDLS and CDR2 YYNGEE. The CDR3 here is CASSVAGLAGVLAYNEQFF. CDR3 nucleotide sequence: TGTGCCAGCAGCGTAGCTGGGCTAGCGGGGGTCCTAGCCTACAATGAGCAGTTCTTC.

This clone was observed a handful of times. The genes are TRBV19 and TRBJ2-4; tentative D call: TRBD2 (6 bases). Per germline, CDR1 LNHDA and CDR2 SQIVND (reference sequence). V shed 4 bases and J shed 9 bases, with 7 bases lying between them. The CDR3 extends over 11 amino acids. The CDR3, as DNA: TGTGCCAGTAGTAGGGGAGGCATTCAGTACTTC. It yields the protein CASSRGGIQYF.